There are a few counts of the clone carrying this TCR beta chain. Its antigen is still unknown. The data were produced by immunoSEQ multiplex PCR, yet TCRdb's version contains in-frame clones alone and is incomplete. This sample has tens of thousands of clones; about nine tenths occur once, and the top ten carry approximately 5%. This record comes from a study of neoadjuvant nivolumab and ipilimumab in lung cancer. Study findings and constraints: Pretherapy blood TCR richness correlated positively with resected tumor richness. TCR sequencing covered a small number of samples. Only two of four nivolumab-treated tumors gained richness and clonality by surgery. TCR richness and clonality were higher in tumors than adjacent uninvolved lung.

The CDR3 covers 15 residues. Germline V gene lookup returns CDR1 SGHNT and CDR2 YYREEE (reference sequence). V shed 4 bases and J shed 3 bases, with 15 bases lying between them. This sequence was found in an adult with non-small cell lung cancer. The input for sequencing was peripheral blood, taken after neoadjuvant nivolumab, alone or with ipilimumab, at or shortly before surgery. This chain uses TRBV5-4 with TRBJ2-3; a possible D gene is TRBD1 (5 bases). The CDR3 DNA reads TGTGCCAGCAGCCCACACACTCAGGGAACAGATACGCAGTATTTT. This translates into CASSPHTQGTDTQYF.